The clone carrying this T cell receptor beta chain turned up a few times. The sample is drawn from a study of response to subunit inactivated influenza vaccine. The V end was cut by 3 bases, the J end by 8 bases, with 5 bases between. The CDR3 has 11 amino acids. Germline CDR1 and CDR2: SEHNR and FQNEAQ (reference sequence). TCRdb analysed the RT-PCR reads with MiXCR anew, one entry per CDR3 protein. The top ten hold 10% to 13% of the sample, which has roughly 790,000 distinct CDR3 sequences, 21% seen once. The clonotype originates from a man aged 50 to 60 who received an inactivated influenza vaccine. The sequences come from PBMCs from blood, collected roughly 5 days after vaccination. The chain recombines TRBV7-9 with TRBJ2-1, with D hard to call. CDR3 residues: CASSLFHEQFF. CDR3 DNA: TGTGCCAGCAGCTTGTTCCATGAGCAGTTCTTC.